These T cell receptor beta chains were read from a single sample in a study of glioma-infiltrating T cells after dendritic cell vaccination. Libraries were prepared by immunoSEQ multiplex PCR; TCRdb keeps only in-frame clonotypes and omits some of them. The repertoire consists of 100,000 or so clones, with around 91% occurring once and the leading ten covering roughly 2.8%. The starting material was blood, obtained after dendritic cell vaccination. These receptors were collected from a human donor with glioblastoma. The CDR3 runs from the conserved cysteine through the conserved F or W. The D gene is left open where the match is weak. Not every row has a clone size; where given, it reads once, few, many or a size class.

v_gene,len,d_gene,j_gene,abundance,CDR3nt,CDR3aa
TRBV18,15,.,TRBJ1-1,.,TGTGCCAGCTCTCAGCAACAGGGAATGAACACTGAAGCTTTCTTT,CASSQQQGMNTEAFF
TRBV6-5,14,TRBD1,TRBJ2-7,.,TGTGCCAGCAGGGTGGACAGGGCCCCCTACGAGCAGTACTTC,CASRVDRAPYEQYF
TRBV5-1,17,TRBD1,TRBJ2-3,.,TGCGCCAGCAGCCGTCAGTTAGGGACAGGGGTAGGGGATACGCAGTATTTT,CASSRQLGTGVGDTQYF
TRBV19,13,.,TRBJ1-3,.,TGTGCCGCCAGGACAGCTTCTGGAAACACCATATATTTT,CAARTASGNTIYF
TRBV11-2,13,TRBD1,TRBJ1-2,.,TGTGCCAGCAGCCCGGGACAGGGCTATGGCTACACCTTC,CASSPGQGYGYTF
TRBV19,15,.,TRBJ2-4,.,TGTGCCAGTAGTATAAGTTCCGGGGCCAAAAACATTCAGTACTTC,CASSISSGAKNIQYF
TRBV6-1,17,TRBD1,TRBJ1-5,.,TGTGCCAGCAGTGAAGCGGTAGCAGGGGGAAGCAATCAGCCCCAGCATTTT,CASSEAVAGGSNQPQHF
TRBV6-1,15,.,TRBJ1-5,.,TGTGCCAGCAGTGATATCCGGGAGAGCAATCAGCCCCAGCATTTT,CASSDIRESNQPQHF
TRBV6-5,13,.,TRBJ2-7,.,TGTGCCAGCAGTATGGGACATGGGTACGAGCAGTACTTC,CASSMGHGYEQYF
TRBV5-8,14,TRBD1,TRBJ1-5,.,TGTGCCAGCAGCTACGGACAGGGCCGGGAGCCCCAGCATTTT,CASSYGQGREPQHF
TRBV5-1,14,TRBD1,TRBJ1-1,.,TGCGCCAGCAGCCCGGGACAGGGGTATGATGAAGCTTTCTTT,CASSPGQGYDEAFF
TRBV5-1,14,.,TRBJ1-1,.,TGCGCCAGCAGCTTTACTACTACGAACACTGAAGCTTTCTTT,CASSFTTTNTEAFF
TRBV30,13,TRBD1,TRBJ1-2,.,TGTGCCTGGAGTGTACAGGGGGCAGGAGGCTACACCTTC,CAWSVQGAGGYTF
TRBV18,12,.,TRBJ2-7,.,TGTGCCAGCTCCCCCACCAGCTACGAGCAGTACTTC,CASSPTSYEQYF
TRBV27,15,.,TRBJ1-2,.,TGTGCCAGCAGTTCTCCGGAGGACGGTAACTATGGCTACACCTTC,CASSSPEDGNYGYTF
TRBV5-4,20,TRBD2,TRBJ2-3,.,TGTGCCAGCAGCCCACCCGGTGGACTAGCGGGAGCAGGTGGCACAGATACGCAGTATTTT,CASSPPGGLAGAGGTDTQYF
TRBV28,15,TRBD1,TRBJ1-3,.,TGTGCCAGCAGTTGGGGACAGGGCTCTGGAAACACCATATATTTT,CASSWGQGSGNTIYF
TRBV10-2,15,TRBD2,TRBJ2-1,.,TGCGCCAGCAGCGGGTGGACTAGCGAGTACAATGAGCAGTTCTTC,CASSGWTSEYNEQFF
TRBV2,16,TRBD2,TRBJ2-3,.,TGTGCCAGCAGTCTACTTAGCGGGGGAAGCACAGATACGCAGTATTTT,CASSLLSGGSTDTQYF
TRBV6-1,13,.,TRBJ2-3,.,TGTGCCAGCAGCCCCAGGTTACCAGATACGCAGTATTTT,CASSPRLPDTQYF
TRBV5-4,15,.,TRBJ2-2,.,TGTGCCAGCAGCTTGGTGAACGGGTACACCGGGGAGCTGTTTTTT,CASSLVNGYTGELFF
TRBV9,14,.,TRBJ2-5,.,TGTGCCAGCAGCTCGGCCCGGGAAGGAGAGACCCAGTACTTC,CASSSAREGETQYF
TRBV5-1,15,.,TRBJ2-7,.,TGCGCCAGCAGCTTGGGGTCCGTAGGGGCCTACGAGCAGTACTTC,CASSLGSVGAYEQYF
TRBV18,14,.,TRBJ2-7,.,TGTGCCAGCTCACAACCGACAGGATCCTACGAGCAGTACTTC,CASSQPTGSYEQYF
TRBV2,12,.,TRBJ2-7,once,TGTGCCAGCGAGAGGCAGGGGAGCGAGCAGTACTTC,CASERQGSEQYF
TRBV5-4,15,TRBD2,TRBJ2-7,.,TGTGCCAGCAGCTTCGGAGGCGGGGGGTCCTACGAGCAGTACTTC,CASSFGGGGSYEQYF
TRBV5-4,15,TRBD2,TRBJ2-5,.,TGTGCCAGCAGCGCAACGGGACTAGCGGGGGAGACCCAGTACTTC,CASSATGLAGETQYF
TRBV7-2,16,.,TRBJ2-1,.,TGTGCCAGCAGCTTAATATCGACAGGTTCCTACAATGAGCAGTTCTTC,CASSLISTGSYNEQFF
TRBV4-1,13,.,TRBJ1-1,few,TGCGCCAGCAGGCGGGGTGAACGGACTGAAGCTTTCTTT,CASRRGERTEAFF
TRBV6-5,15,.,TRBJ1-2,.,TGTGCCAGCAGCATGACAGGCTCGCGGAATTATGGCTACACCTTC,CASSMTGSRNYGYTF
TRBV25-1,16,TRBD2,TRBJ2-1,.,TGTGCCAGCAGTGAAGGCTTAGCGGGTCCCTACAATGAGCAGTTCTTC,CASSEGLAGPYNEQFF
TRBV19,12,.,TRBJ2-7,.,TGTGCCAGCTCGCGGGCGGGCTACGAGCAGTACTTC,CASSRAGYEQYF
TRBV2,16,TRBD1,TRBJ1-2,.,TGTGCCAGCAGTACGGGACAGGGGGCGATAAGGAGAGGCTACACCTTC,CASSTGQGAIRRGYTF